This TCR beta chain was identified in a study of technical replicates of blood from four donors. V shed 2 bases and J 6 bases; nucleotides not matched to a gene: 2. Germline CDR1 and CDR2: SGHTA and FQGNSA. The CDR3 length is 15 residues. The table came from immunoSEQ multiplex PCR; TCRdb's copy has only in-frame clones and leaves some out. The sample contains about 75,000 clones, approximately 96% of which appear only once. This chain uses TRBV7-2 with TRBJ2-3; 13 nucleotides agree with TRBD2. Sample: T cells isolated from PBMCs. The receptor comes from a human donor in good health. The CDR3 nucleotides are TGTGCCAGCAGCTTAACGACTAGCGGGAGGGATACGCAGTATTTT. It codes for CASSLTTSGRDTQYF.